This TCR beta chain stems from a study of TIL therapy for anti-PD-1-resistant metastatic lung cancer. The overall study: Half of patients were current or former smokers. By whole-exome sequencing, median non-synonymous tumor mutation burden was around 1.5 mutations per megabase.

The sample's time point: pre-treatment sample, taken before nivolumab and TIL therapy. Most excised metastases sampled were pleural nodules or supraclavicular lymph nodes. V was pared by 3 bases and J by 4 bases, with 5 bases of the junction left unmatched. Germline lookup yields CDR1 KGHSH and CDR2 LQKENI. The CDR3 sequence is 15 residues long. This was the immunoSEQ v3 assay. TCRdb's table, derived via immunoSEQ multiplex PCR, lists solely in-frame clones and lacks some. The sample lists roughly 8,000 clones, roughly 74% seen once, with 7% in the top ten. V and J are TRBV18 and TRBJ2-1, with 8 bases aligning to TRBD2. The sample consisted of tumor tissue, taken at baseline. The source is a person between 25 and 80 years old with non-small cell lung cancer. The CDR3 reads CASSPERERYNEQFF. The CDR3 DNA reads TGTGCCAGCTCACCCGAGCGGGAGAGATACAATGAGCAGTTCTTC.